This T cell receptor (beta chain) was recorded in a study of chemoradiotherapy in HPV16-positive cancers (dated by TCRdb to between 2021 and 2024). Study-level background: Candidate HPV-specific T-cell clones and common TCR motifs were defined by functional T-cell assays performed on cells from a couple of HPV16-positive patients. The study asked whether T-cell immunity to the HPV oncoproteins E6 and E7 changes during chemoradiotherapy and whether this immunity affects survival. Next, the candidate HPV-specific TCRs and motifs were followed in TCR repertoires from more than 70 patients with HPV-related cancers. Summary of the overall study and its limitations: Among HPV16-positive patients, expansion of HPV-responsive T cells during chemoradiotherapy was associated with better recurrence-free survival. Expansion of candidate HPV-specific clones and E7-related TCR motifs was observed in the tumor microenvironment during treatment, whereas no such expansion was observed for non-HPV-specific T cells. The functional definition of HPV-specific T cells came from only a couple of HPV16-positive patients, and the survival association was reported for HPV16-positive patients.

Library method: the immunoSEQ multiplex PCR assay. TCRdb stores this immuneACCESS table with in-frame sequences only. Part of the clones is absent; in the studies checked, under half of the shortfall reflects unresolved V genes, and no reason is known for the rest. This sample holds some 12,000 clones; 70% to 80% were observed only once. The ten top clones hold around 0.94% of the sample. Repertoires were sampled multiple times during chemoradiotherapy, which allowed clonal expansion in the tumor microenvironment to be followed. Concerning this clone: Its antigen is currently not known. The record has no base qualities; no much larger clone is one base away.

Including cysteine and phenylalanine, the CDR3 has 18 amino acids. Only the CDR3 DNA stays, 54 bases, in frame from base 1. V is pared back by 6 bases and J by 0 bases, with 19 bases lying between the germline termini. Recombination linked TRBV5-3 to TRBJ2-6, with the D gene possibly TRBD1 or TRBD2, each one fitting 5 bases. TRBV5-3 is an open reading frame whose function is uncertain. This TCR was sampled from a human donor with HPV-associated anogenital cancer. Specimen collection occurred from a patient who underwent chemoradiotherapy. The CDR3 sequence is CARTPGGKFLSGANVLTF. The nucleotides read TGTGCCAGAACCCCTGGGGGAAAATTTCTCTCTGGGGCCAACGTCCTGACTTTC.